This T cell receptor (beta chain) was found in a study of T cells expressing NK-cell markers. Whole-study context: Seropositivity for HCMV was found in most of the eight sequenced donors, with one seronegative. Study results and limitations: Among CD8+ T cells from several donors, dominant NKG2C+ clonotypes accounted for about 1.0-8%.

Turning to this clonotype: Its antigen is still unknown.

The cDNA for TCR beta came from 5'RACE template switching with UMIs. Reprocessing the 5' RACE reads, TCRdb reports a single entry for every CDR3 protein and omits DNA. The sample's table shows roughly 430,000 distinct CDR3 sequences. The CDR3 has 13 amino acids. Germline V CDR1 and CDR2: LNHNV, YYDKDF (reference sequence). This sequence joins TRBV15 and TRBJ1-5; the D call of TRBD1 rests on TCRdb alone, since no DNA is present to check it. The clonotype originates from a woman between 18 and 70 years old in good health. Sequencing was performed on blood T cells: a sorted CD56 or NKG2C T cell subset, CD4+ or CD8+ T cells, or bulk PBMC T cells (not recorded which). CDR3 loop: CATSRTGNQPQHF.